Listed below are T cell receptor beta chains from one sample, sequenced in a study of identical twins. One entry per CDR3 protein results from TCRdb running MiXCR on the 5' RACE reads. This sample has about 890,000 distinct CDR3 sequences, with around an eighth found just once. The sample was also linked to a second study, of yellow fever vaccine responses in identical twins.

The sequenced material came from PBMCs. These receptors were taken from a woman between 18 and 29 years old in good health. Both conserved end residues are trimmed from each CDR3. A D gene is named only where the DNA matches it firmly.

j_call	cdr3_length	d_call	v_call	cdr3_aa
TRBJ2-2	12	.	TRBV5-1	ASSYSGETGELF
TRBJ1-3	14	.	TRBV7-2	ASSLMPTGAGNTIY
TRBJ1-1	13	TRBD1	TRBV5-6	ASSSGQGKTTEAF
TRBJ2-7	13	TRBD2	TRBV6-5	ASSSSGSRFYEQY
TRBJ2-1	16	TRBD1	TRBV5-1	ASSLGRTGGANYNEQF
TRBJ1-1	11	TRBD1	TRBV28	ASSFDSQGRPF
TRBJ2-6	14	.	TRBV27	ASRETWSAGANVLT
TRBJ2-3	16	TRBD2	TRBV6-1	ASRPLAGGSASTDTQY
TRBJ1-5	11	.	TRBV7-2	ASSTSNNQPQH
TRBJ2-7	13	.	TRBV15	ATSRGEGGIGEQY
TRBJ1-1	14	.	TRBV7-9	ASSAEDKGVFTEAF
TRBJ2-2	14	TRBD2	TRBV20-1	SARGTASGRTGELF
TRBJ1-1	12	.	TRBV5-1	ASSLSGLNTEAF
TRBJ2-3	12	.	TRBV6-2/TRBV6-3	ASIQGWSGDTQY
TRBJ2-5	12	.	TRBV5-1	ASSLNGAQETQY
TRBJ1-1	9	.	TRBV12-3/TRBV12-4	ASSLGGEAF
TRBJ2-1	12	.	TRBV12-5	ASGLGGAHNEQF